A single sample is the source of the 23 T cell receptor beta chains below, sequenced in a study of cytomegalovirus exposure and HLA in healthy donors. It was with 60 Vbeta and 13 Jbeta primers that the PCR ran. The repertoire was sequenced with immunoSEQ multiplex PCR; TCRdb's copy has only in-frame clones and lacks some. The table has around 100,000 clones, roughly 85% seen once. Sequenced input: PBMCs. Receptor source: a woman aged 40 to 55 in good health and CMV-seronegative.

The chain links TRBV7-7 to TRBJ1-4, with unresolved D. From germline, CDR1 is SSHAT and CDR2 FNYEAQ (reference sequence). The CDR3 runs to 17 residues. Trimming pared 1 base from V and 2 bases from J, leaving 14 bases between. The CDR3: CASSLESSLWTNEKLFF. The CDR3 nucleotides read TGTGCCAGCAGCTTAGAAAGTAGCCTCTGGACTAATGAAAAACTGTTTTTT.

The chain recombines TRBV10-1 with TRBJ2-2; D is perhaps TRBD1 (6 bases). CDR3 size: 15 residues. The V gene's germline CDR1 is WNHNN and CDR2 SYGVQD (reference sequence). The V end was cut by 2 bases, the J end by 7 bases, with 14 bases between. The CDR3 nucleotides are TGCGCCAGCAGTGAGACCCCAGGGGCCGGCGGGGAGCTGTTTTTT. It encodes CASSETPGAGGELFF.

For this clone: Other DNA sequences in the sample encode the same CDR3. The rearrangement links TRBV7-2 to TRBJ1-2; 9 bases are a match to TRBD1. Per germline, CDR1 SGHTA and CDR2 FQGNSA. The CDR3 has 13 residues. The V and J ends lost 3 bases and 5 bases, in that order; junction bases with no gene match: 1. DNA for the CDR3: TGTGCCAGCAGCTTGGGGACAGGGTATGGCTACACCTTC. Residues: CASSLGTGYGYTF. The full variable domain, with the rest looked up from reference TRBV7-2 and TRBJ1-2, is GAGVSQSPSNKVTEKGKDVELRCDPISGHTALYWYRQSLGQGLEFLIYFQGNSAPDKSGLPSDRFSAERTGGSVSTLTIQRTQQEDSAVYLCASSLGTGYGYTFGSGTRLTVV.

The chain employs TRBV10-3 and TRBJ2-3; 10 bases match TRBD2. CDR3 length: 14 residues. In germline, CDR1 is ENHRY, CDR2 SYGVKD. Trimming at V came to 6 bases and at J to 5 bases, leaving 5 bases not matched to a gene. The CDR3, as DNA: TGTGCCATCAGGTCTAGCGGGAGAGGAGATACGCAGTATTTT. It yields the protein CAIRSSGRGDTQYF.

The V gene is TRBV18, the J gene TRBJ2-1, with TRBD2 matching 13 bases. The CDR3 totals 16 residues. The junction had 1 base not matched to a gene; V was cut back by 3 bases and J by 2 bases. Germline-derived CDR1 and CDR2 are KGHSH and LQKENI. The CDR3, as DNA: TGTGCCAGCTCACCCGGACTAGCGGGGGCCTACAATGAGCAGTTCTTC. This codes for CASSPGLAGAYNEQFF.

The V call is TRBV7-8, the J call TRBJ1-2, with 7 positions matching TRBD1. Germline V gene sequence: CDR1 SGHVS, CDR2 FQNEAQ. The CDR3 runs 13 residues. Trimming removed 2 bases from V and 7 bases from J; junction bases left unmatched: 4. This CDR3 reads CASSLRTGAGYTF. CDR3 DNA sequence: TGTGCCAGCAGCTTAAGAACAGGGGCTGGCTACACCTTC.

The CDR3 DNA reads TGCGCCAGCAGCCCCATCGCTACGGGAGGGGATTACAATGAGCAGTTCTTC. Its translation: CASSPIATGGDYNEQFF. The chain carries TRBV4-3 and TRBJ2-1, with 8 bases identical to TRBD2. Germline V lookup: CDR1 LGHNA, CDR2 YSLEER. V shed 4 bases and J 4 bases; nucleotides not matched to a gene: 12. There are 17 residues in the CDR3.

The rearrangement joins TRBV10-3 to TRBJ2-5; D is perhaps TRBD2 (5 bases). Germline CDR1 reads ENHRY; CDR2 reads SYGVKD. This CDR3 region has 17 residues. V lost 2 bases, J lost 5 bases, and 21 bases lay in between. CDR3 region: CAISEIGVAGAAETQYF. The DNA of the CDR3 is TGTGCCATCAGTGAGATCGGAGTTGCGGGTGCCGCTGAGACCCAGTACTTC.

V usage is TRBV9 and J usage is TRBJ2-7; 9 bases are a match to TRBD2. With V trimmed by 4 bases and J by 0 bases, 5 bases remained unmatched. There are 15 residues in the CDR3. The V gene's germline CDR1 is SGDLS and CDR2 YYNGEE. The CDR3, as DNA: TGTGCCAGCAGCCCACGACTAGCGGCCTCCTACGAGCAGTACTTC. This encodes CASSPRLAASYEQYF.

The chain has TRBV9 and TRBJ1-5; 10 bases fit TRBD1. This CDR3 region has 14 residues. Germline V gives CDR1 SGDLS, CDR2 YYNGEE. J was trimmed by 15 bases and V by 4 bases; bases with no gene match: 13. The CDR3 region is CASSPQGQGTSLHF. CDR3 nucleotides: TGTGCCAGCAGCCCGCAGGGACAGGGGACGAGTTTGCATTTT.

The J gene is TRBJ2-6, the V gene TRBV28; 8 bases are shared with TRBD1. This CDR3 contains 16 residues. Trimming at V came to 7 bases and at J to 2 bases, leaving 7 bases not matched to a gene. Germline assignment: CDR1 MDHEN and CDR2 SYDVKM. As DNA, the CDR3 is TGTGCCAGCATGCTACAGGGGGAAACTGGGGCCAACGTCCTGACTTTC. Protein sequence: CASMLQGETGANVLTF.

The V gene is TRBV9, the J gene TRBJ1-4, with D hard to call. V lost 0 bases, J lost 8 bases, and 14 bases lay in between. Germline CDR1 is SGDLS and CDR2 is YYNGEE. The CDR3 runs 15 residues. In nucleotides, the CDR3 is TGTGCCAGCAGCGTAGGGTACAGTCCCTCCGAAAAACTGTTTTTT. Encoded protein: CASSVGYSPSEKLFF.

The CDR3 here is CASSTQGSYGYTF. DNA for the CDR3: TGTGCCAGTAGTACACAGGGTAGCTATGGCTACACCTTC. The chain carries TRBV19 and TRBJ1-2; a weak D match, TRBD1 (6 bases). The CDR3 length is 13 residues. Germline V gives CDR1 LNHDA, CDR2 SQIVND (reference sequence). V shed 4 bases and J shed 4 bases, with 10 bases lying between them.

The rearrangement joins TRBV18 to TRBJ1-1; unclear D gene. CDR1 and CDR2 (germline): KGHSH, LQKENI. V was pared by 1 base and J by 1 base, with 7 bases between. The CDR3 contains 14 residues. The DNA for the CDR3 is TGTGCCAGCTCACCACAAACACAGAACACTGAAGCTTTCTTT. This translates into CASSPQTQNTEAFF.

The chain links TRBV19 to TRBJ1-4; 8 bases are shared with TRBD1. Germline V gene lookup returns CDR1 LNHDA and CDR2 SQIVND (reference sequence). The CDR3 length is 14 residues. The V segment lost 5 bases and the J segment 5 bases; nucleotides outside the gene matches: 4. CDR3 in DNA: TGTGCCAGTAGTGCCCGGACAGGGAATGAAAAACTGTTTTTT. This codes for CASSARTGNEKLFF.

This chain joins TRBV7-2 and TRBJ2-1, with TRBD2 matching 7 bases. The CDR3 covers 18 residues. Per the germline V gene, CDR1 is SGHTA and CDR2 is FQGNSA. Trimming cost V 3 bases and J 6 bases; bases outside gene matches: 17. The CDR3 coding sequence is TGTGCCAGCAGCTTCCCCCCCGGGGGGTCGTCCTTGGGCAATGAGCAGTTCTTC. Translating it yields CASSFPPGGSSLGNEQFF.

The J gene is TRBJ2-5, the V gene TRBV29-1; no clear D gene. This CDR3 contains 14 residues. V was trimmed by 5 bases and J by 2 bases, leaving 15 bases between them. Germline V gives CDR1 SQVTM, CDR2 ANQGSEA. The CDR3, as DNA: TGCAGCGTTCCCCGCACAGATTTACAAGAGACCCAGTACTTC. Its translation is CSVPRTDLQETQYF.

This rearrangement joins TRBV27 to TRBJ1-5; D uncertain. The CDR3 runs to 17 residues. The germline CDR1 and CDR2 sequences are MNHEY and SMNVEV (reference sequence). Trimming took 2 bases from V and 1 from J, leaving 15 bases between them. CDR3 sequence reads: CASSLKAGSLSNQPQHF. The CDR3 DNA follows: TGTGCCAGCAGTTTAAAAGCAGGCAGCCTAAGCAATCAGCCCCAGCATTTT.

This clone was observed a single time. The chain combines TRBV2 with TRBJ1-1; D remains ambiguous. V shed 7 bases and J shed 3 bases, with 12 bases lying between them. The CDR3 sequence is 13 residues long. The germline gives CDR1 SNHLY, CDR2 FYNNEI. The CDR3 loop is CASNRGMDTEAFF. CDR3 coding DNA: TGTGCCAGCAATCGGGGTATGGACACTGAAGCTTTCTTT.

This chain links TRBV28 with TRBJ1-5; 7 bases are shared with TRBD1. The ends lost 5 bases at V and 4 bases at J; junction bases unmatched: 5. CDR1 is MDHEN, CDR2 SYDVKM, per germline. The length of the CDR3 is 14 residues. The CDR3 DNA sequence: TGTGCCAGCAGTCGGACAGGTCTAAATCAGCCCCAGCATTTT. Encoded protein: CASSRTGLNQPQHF. Based on the CDR3 plus reference TRBV28 and TRBJ1-5, the full variable domain is DVKVTQSSRYLVKRTGEKVFLECVQDMDHENMFWYRQDPGLGLRLIYFSYDVKMKEKGDIPEGYSVSREKKERFSLILESASTNQTSMYLCASSRTGLNQPQHFGDGTRLSIL.

Notes on this clone: The junction shows a germline mismatch at one end, possibly a read error. V is TRBV5-1 and J is TRBJ2-2, with 7 bases that match TRBD1. In germline, CDR1 is SGHRS, CDR2 YFSETQ. This CDR3 spans 18 amino acids. CDR3 coding DNA: TGCGCCAGCACCTTGGTGCCCACAGGGGCCCCCAACACCGGGGAGCTGTTTTTT. Translating it yields CASTLVPTGAPNTGELFF.

This chain uses TRBV29-1 with TRBJ2-5, with a weak D call TRBD2 (6 bases). Trimming shortened V by 8 bases and J by 5 bases, and 12 bases separated the two germline ends. This CDR3 has 11 amino acids. CDR1 is SQVTM, CDR2 ANQGSEA, per germline. CDR3 bases: TGCAGCAGCGGGTTGGCGGAGACCCAGTACTTC. This encodes CSSGLAETQYF.

The CDR3 loop is CASSLNSGPLNEQYF. CDR3 bases: TGTGCCAGCAGTTTAAATAGCGGACCCCTTAACGAGCAGTACTTC. The rearrangement joins TRBV27 to TRBJ2-7; tentatively, D is TRBD2 (6 bases). The CDR3 is made up of 15 amino acids. Germline CDR1 is MNHEY and CDR2 is SMNVEV (reference sequence). Trimming stripped 2 bases from V and 5 bases from J, with 16 bases between.